The rows below give T cell receptor beta chains drawn from one sample of a study of OX40 agonist ivuxolimab in advanced cancers. Here immunoSEQ multiplex PCR was the method, and the copy in TCRdb shows in-frame clones only, minus some. The sample records about 46,000 clones, 80% to 90% being singletons. The material was CD4+ or CD8+ T cells sorted from blood, obtained in a trial of the OX40 agonist ivuxolimab. These TCRs come from an adult with an advanced solid tumor such as melanoma, head and neck, liver or kidney cancer. Both conserved end residues are part of each CDR3. A D gene is named only where the DNA matches it firmly. Clone size appears in some rows only: once, few, many, or a class for an expanded clone.

clone size: -
J gene: TRBJ1-3
V gene: TRBV4-1
D gene: -
CDR3 protein: CASSPWGGVGNTIYF
CDR3 DNA: TGCGCCAGCAGCCCCTGGGGAGGGGTCGGAAACACCATATATTTT

clone size: few
J gene: TRBJ2-7
V gene: TRBV5-1
D gene: TRBD1
CDR3 protein: CASSPGGTGVREQYF
CDR3 DNA: TGCGCCAGCAGCCCGGGGGGGACAGGGGTGCGGGAGCAGTACTTC

clone size: -
J gene: TRBJ1-2
V gene: TRBV19
D gene: -
CDR3 protein: CASSPSIIYGYTF
CDR3 DNA: TGTGCCAGTAGTCCCAGTATCATCTATGGCTACACCTTC

clone size: -
J gene: TRBJ1-2
V gene: TRBV19
D gene: -
CDR3 protein: CASSIGGDSTGYTF
CDR3 DNA: TGTGCCAGTAGTATCGGCGGAGACAGTACCGGCTACACCTTC

clone size: -
J gene: TRBJ1-1
V gene: TRBV10-2
D gene: -
CDR3 protein: CATTDGNTEAFF
CDR3 DNA: TGCGCCACTACCGATGGGAACACTGAAGCTTTCTTT

clone size: few
J gene: TRBJ2-5
V gene: TRBV7-9
D gene: -
CDR3 protein: CASSSGHLAETQYF
CDR3 DNA: TGTGCCAGCAGCTCGGGACACCTTGCAGAGACCCAGTACTTC

clone size: -
J gene: TRBJ2-7
V gene: TRBV7-2
D gene: TRBD1
CDR3 protein: CASSLVGQGAYEQYF
CDR3 DNA: TGTGCCAGCAGCTTAGTGGGACAGGGAGCCTACGAGCAGTACTTC

clone size: -
J gene: TRBJ2-1
V gene: TRBV7-6
D gene: -
CDR3 protein: CASSPTSNEQFF
CDR3 DNA: TGTGCCAGCAGTCCTACTAGCAATGAGCAGTTCTTC

clone size: -
J gene: TRBJ2-3
V gene: TRBV2
D gene: TRBD2
CDR3 protein: CASRKIAGTSTDTQYF
CDR3 DNA: TGTGCCAGCAGGAAGATAGCGGGGACTAGCACAGATACGCAGTATTTT

clone size: once
J gene: TRBJ1-1
V gene: TRBV5-4
D gene: TRBD1
CDR3 protein: CASSSGTADEAFF
CDR3 DNA: TGTGCCAGCAGTTCTGGGACAGCTGATGAAGCTTTCTTT

clone size: -
J gene: TRBJ1-6
V gene: TRBV12-5
D gene: -
CDR3 protein: CASGLSRGNSPLHF
CDR3 DNA: TGTGCTAGTGGTTTGAGCCGGGGAAATTCACCCCTCCACTTT

clone size: -
J gene: TRBJ1-2
V gene: TRBV2
D gene: -
CDR3 protein: CASSEITTSTYGYTF
CDR3 DNA: TGTGCCAGCAGTGAAATTACCACTAGCACCTATGGCTACACCTTC

clone size: -
J gene: TRBJ1-4
V gene: TRBV7-9
D gene: TRBD1
CDR3 protein: CASSAGTDYEKLFF
CDR3 DNA: TGTGCCAGCAGCGCCGGGACAGATTATGAAAAACTGTTTTTT

clone size: -
J gene: TRBJ2-5
V gene: TRBV5-1
D gene: TRBD1
CDR3 protein: CASSLGGTGGAEETQYF
CDR3 DNA: TGCGCCAGCAGCTTGGGGGGAACAGGGGGCGCGGAGGAGACCCAGTACTTC

clone size: -
J gene: TRBJ2-2
V gene: TRBV4-2
D gene: TRBD1
CDR3 protein: CASSDRQGQKPGELFF
CDR3 DNA: TGTGCCAGCAGCGATAGACAGGGGCAAAAGCCCGGGGAGCTGTTTTTT

clone size: -
J gene: TRBJ2-5
V gene: TRBV5-1
D gene: TRBD2
CDR3 protein: CASSLSTSGVQETQYF
CDR3 DNA: TGCGCCAGCAGCTTGTCGACTAGCGGGGTCCAAGAGACCCAGTACTTC

clone size: -
J gene: TRBJ1-5
V gene: TRBV30
D gene: -
CDR3 protein: CAWSGSNQPQHF
CDR3 DNA: TGTGCCTGGAGTGGTAGCAATCAGCCCCAGCATTTT

clone size: -
J gene: TRBJ2-5
V gene: TRBV15
D gene: TRBD1
CDR3 protein: CATSKGGVEETQYF
CDR3 DNA: TGTGCCACCAGCAAAGGGGGCGTGGAGGAGACCCAGTACTTC

clone size: -
J gene: TRBJ2-1
V gene: TRBV11-2
D gene: TRBD2
CDR3 protein: CASSPGTRLTDEQFF
CDR3 DNA: TGTGCCAGCAGCCCCGGGACTAGACTTACGGATGAGCAGTTCTTC

clone size: -
J gene: TRBJ2-7
V gene: TRBV10-3
D gene: -
CDR3 protein: CAISFNLYEQYF
CDR3 DNA: TGTGCCATCAGTTTCAATCTATACGAGCAGTACTTC

clone size: once
J gene: TRBJ2-4
V gene: TRBV4-2
D gene: TRBD2
CDR3 protein: CASSQELAGATNIQYF
CDR3 DNA: TGTGCCAGCAGCCAAGAACTAGCGGGGGCCACGAACATTCAGTACTTC

clone size: -
J gene: TRBJ1-1
V gene: TRBV18
D gene: -
CDR3 protein: CASSPLEASNTEAFF
CDR3 DNA: TGTGCCAGCTCACCACTCGAGGCGAGTAACACTGAAGCTTTCTTT

clone size: -
J gene: TRBJ2-7
V gene: TRBV6-6
D gene: -
CDR3 protein: CASSPYWTDSYEQYF
CDR3 DNA: TGTGCCAGCAGTCCCTACTGGACAGATTCCTACGAGCAGTACTTC

clone size: -
J gene: TRBJ1-6
V gene: TRBV7-2
D gene: -
CDR3 protein: CASSLTTGLGGSPLHF
CDR3 DNA: TGTGCCAGCAGCTTAACCACAGGCCTAGGAGGTTCACCCCTCCACTTT

clone size: -
J gene: TRBJ1-6
V gene: TRBV6-1
D gene: -
CDR3 protein: CASSDYRVAYNSPLHF
CDR3 DNA: TGTGCCAGCAGTGATTACAGGGTCGCATATAATTCACCCCTCCACTTT

clone size: -
J gene: TRBJ2-3
V gene: TRBV29-1
D gene: -
CDR3 protein: CSVVGGWSGQYF
CDR3 DNA: TGCAGCGTTGTAGGAGGGTGGAGCGGACAGTATTTT

clone size: few
J gene: TRBJ2-7
V gene: TRBV7-9
D gene: -
CDR3 protein: CASSFPGAPYEQYF
CDR3 DNA: TGTGCCAGCAGCTTCCCGGGAGCTCCTTACGAGCAGTACTTC

clone size: -
J gene: TRBJ2-7
V gene: TRBV5-1
D gene: -
CDR3 protein: CASSLVQSSSYEQYF
CDR3 DNA: TGCGCCAGCAGCTTGGTTCAGAGCTCCTCCTACGAGCAGTACTTC

clone size: few
J gene: TRBJ2-1
V gene: TRBV28
D gene: -
CDR3 protein: CASSFGKREQFF
CDR3 DNA: TGTGCCAGCAGTTTTGGGAAGCGGGAGCAGTTCTTC

clone size: -
J gene: TRBJ2-1
V gene: TRBV7-9
D gene: -
CDR3 protein: CASSWTGALTSYNEQFF
CDR3 DNA: TGTGCCAGCAGTTGGACGGGAGCGTTAACCTCCTACAATGAGCAGTTCTTC

clone size: -
J gene: TRBJ2-1
V gene: TRBV7-3
D gene: -
CDR3 protein: CASSLDSNEQFF
CDR3 DNA: TGTGCCAGCAGCTTGGATAGCAATGAGCAGTTCTTC

clone size: -
J gene: TRBJ1-1
V gene: TRBV27
D gene: -
CDR3 protein: CASSRISEKAFF
CDR3 DNA: TGTGCCAGTTCTCGGATCTCCGAAAAAGCTTTCTTT

clone size: -
J gene: TRBJ2-5
V gene: TRBV9
D gene: TRBD2
CDR3 protein: CASSVVASGGAREETQYF
CDR3 DNA: TGTGCCAGCAGCGTAGTGGCTAGCGGGGGGGCCAGGGAAGAGACCCAGTACTTC

clone size: -
J gene: TRBJ2-1
V gene: TRBV29-1
D gene: -
CDR3 protein: CSAKYSPSGYEQFF
CDR3 DNA: TGCAGCGCAAAGTATAGTCCCTCGGGGTATGAGCAGTTCTTC

clone size: -
J gene: TRBJ2-1
V gene: TRBV9
D gene: -
CDR3 protein: CASSAGQYNEQFF
CDR3 DNA: TGTGCCAGCAGCGCAGGACAGTACAATGAGCAGTTCTTC

clone size: -
J gene: TRBJ1-1
V gene: TRBV7-9
D gene: -
CDR3 protein: CASSRQGFQAFF
CDR3 DNA: TGTGCCAGCAGCCGTCAGGGTTTTCAAGCTTTCTTT

clone size: -
J gene: TRBJ2-2
V gene: TRBV30
D gene: -
CDR3 protein: CAWSGRVRYTGELFF
CDR3 DNA: TGTGCCTGGAGTGGCCGGGTTCGGTACACCGGGGAGCTGTTTTTT

clone size: -
J gene: TRBJ2-5
V gene: TRBV29-1
D gene: TRBD2
CDR3 protein: CSALAGEETQYF
CDR3 DNA: TGCAGCGCTTTAGCGGGGGAAGAGACCCAGTACTTC

clone size: -
J gene: TRBJ2-7
V gene: TRBV5-4
D gene: TRBD1
CDR3 protein: CASSRRDRGAYEQYF
CDR3 DNA: TGTGCCAGCAGTCGACGGGACAGGGGGGCCTACGAGCAGTACTTC

clone size: -
J gene: TRBJ1-4
V gene: TRBV19
D gene: -
CDR3 protein: CASREGVLGEKLFF
CDR3 DNA: TGTGCCAGTAGGGAGGGGGTATTGGGTGAAAAACTGTTTTTT

clone size: -
J gene: TRBJ2-7
V gene: TRBV5-1
D gene: -
CDR3 protein: CASSFGGSYEQYF
CDR3 DNA: TGCGCCAGCAGCTTCGGGGGATCCTACGAGCAGTACTTC

clone size: -
J gene: TRBJ2-7
V gene: TRBV11-3
D gene: -
CDR3 protein: CASSLGRGSHEQYF
CDR3 DNA: TGTGCCAGCAGCTTAGGGAGAGGGTCCCACGAGCAGTACTTC

clone size: -
J gene: TRBJ1-1
V gene: TRBV12-5
D gene: -
CDR3 protein: CASGPLGGNTEAFF
CDR3 DNA: TGTGCTAGTGGCCCCCTCGGCGGGAACACTGAAGCTTTCTTT

clone size: -
J gene: TRBJ2-5
V gene: TRBV23-1
D gene: TRBD1
CDR3 protein: CANTVRRGQGVQETQYF
CDR3 DNA: TGCGCCAATACCGTCAGAAGGGGACAGGGGGTCCAAGAGACCCAGTACTTC